This T cell receptor beta chain was profiled in a study of identical twins. TCRdb fed the 5' RACE reads into MiXCR, producing one record per CDR3 protein. The sample includes a few hundred thousand distinct CDR3 sequences, about 13% seen only once; the top ten take 4% to 5%. This clonotype has a count of ten or more. This CDR3 is 15 amino acids long. Trimming removed 4 bases from V and 1 base from J, with 13 bases in between. The germline gives CDR1 LGHDT, CDR2 YNNKEL (reference sequence). These same records also appear under a second study, on yellow fever vaccine responses in identical twins.

Sequencing input: memory (CD45RO+) T cells sorted from blood. The chain links TRBV3-1 to TRBJ2-5, with D possibly TRBD2 on 5 matching bases. This receptor was identified in a young woman in good health. The CDR3 bases are TGTGCCAGCAGCCTCAATCCGGGGTTCCAAGAGACCCAGTACTTC. It encodes CASSLNPGFQETQYF.